Presented here are 24 T cell receptor beta chains from one specimen sequenced in a study of CD8 T cells in Susac syndrome. A quantity of about 0.45 to 1 ug RNA underwent reverse transcription using random hexamers. MiXCR, run by TCRdb on the immunoSEQ multiplex PCR reads, gives a single entry per CDR3 protein. The table lists under 300,000 distinct CDR3 sequences, approximately 95% of them singletons. The sample was CD4+ T cells from PBMCs. The source is a human donor with Susac syndrome.

The chain employs TRBV7-9 and TRBJ2-3; TRBD2 aligns across 10 bases. Looked up from germline, CDR1 is SEHNR and CDR2 is FQNEAQ (reference sequence). The ends lost 4 bases at V and 1 base at J; junction bases unmatched: 2. The CDR3 runs 15 residues. As DNA, the CDR3 is TGTGCCAGCAGCTCTGGACTAGCGGGCACAGATACGCAGTATTTT. As protein: CASSSGLAGTDTQYF.

The V and J genes are TRBV24-1 and TRBJ2-3; 8 bases fit TRBD2. Germline V gene data show CDR1 as KGHDR and CDR2 as SFDVKD. Trimming removed 7 bases from V and 3 bases from J; junction bases left unmatched: 2. The CDR3 totals 13 residues. CDR3 coding DNA: TGTGCCACCAGGGCGGGGGGTACAGATACGCAGTATTTT. As protein: CATRAGGTDTQYF.

The chain couples TRBV12-3 or TRBV12-4 to TRBJ2-7, with TRBD2 identical over 12 bases. After removal of 6 bases from V and 6 bases from J, the junction contained 6 bases not matched to a gene. This CDR3 region has 14 residues. For the CDR3, the DNA is TGTGCCAGCAGCCCGACTAGCGGGAGTCTCGAGCAGTACTTC. It translates to CASSPTSGSLEQYF.

This rearrangement joins TRBV4-1 to TRBJ2-7; D unclear. In germline, CDR1 is MGHRA, CDR2 YSYEKL. V was cut by 3 bases and J by 5 bases, with 14 bases left in between. The CDR3 totals 14 residues. The CDR3 protein is CASSQYLTVHEQYF. CDR3 sequence (DNA): TGCGCCAGCAGCCAGTATCTTACGGTCCACGAGCAGTACTTC.

The genes are TRBV4-1 and TRBJ1-2; no definite D call. This CDR3 contains 15 residues. The germline CDR1 and CDR2 sequences are MGHRA and YSYEKL. The V gene lost 0 bases and the J gene lost 3 bases, with 11 bases spanning the gap. In DNA, the CDR3 is TGCGCCAGCAGCCAAGATGGTGGGCGCGACTATGGCTACACCTTC. Residues: CASSQDGGRDYGYTF.

The chain carries TRBV12-3 or TRBV12-4 and TRBJ2-7; 8 bases are shared with TRBD2. CDR3 length: 14 amino acids. Trimming took 6 bases from V and 8 from J; bases not matched to a gene: 12. The CDR3 loop is CASRGGAGGEKQYF. CDR3 in DNA: TGTGCCAGCAGAGGTGGGGCGGGAGGAGAGAAGCAGTACTTC.

The gene calls are TRBV15 and TRBJ2-1, with D possibly matching TRBD2 (6 bases). The V end was cut by 4 bases, the J end by 5 bases, with 15 bases between. This CDR3 comprises 15 residues. The V gene's germline CDR1 is LNHNV and CDR2 YYDKDF (reference sequence). This CDR3 reads CATSIDRGLHNEQFF. For the CDR3, the DNA is TGTGCCACCAGCATCGACCGGGGACTCCACAATGAGCAGTTCTTC. Looking up the rest from reference TRBV15 and TRBJ2-1 gives the full variable domain: DAMVIQNPRYQVTQFGKPVTLSCSQTLNHNVMYWYQQKSSQAPKLLFHYYDKDFNNEADTPDNFQSRRPNTSFCFLDIRSPGLGDTAMYLCATSIDRGLHNEQFFGPGTRLTVL.

The V and J genes are TRBV4-2 and TRBJ1-4, with a weak D call TRBD1 (5 bases). The V end was cut by 3 bases, the J end by 8 bases, with 19 bases between. Germline V gene data show CDR1 as LGHNA and CDR2 as YNFKEQ. The CDR3 has 16 residues. The CDR3 loop reads CASSQEGQIEWEKLFF. The CDR3 coding sequence is TGTGCCAGCAGCCAGGAAGGACAAATCGAGTGGGAAAAACTGTTTTTT.

The CDR3 coding sequence is TGTGCCAGCAGCTATGGGGGGGCCGGGGAGCTGTTTTTT. This encodes CASSYGGAGELFF. V gene TRBV11-2 combines with J gene TRBJ2-2, with TRBD2 identical over 7 bases. The V segment lost 4 bases and the J segment 6 bases; nucleotides outside the gene matches: 2. The germline gives CDR1 SGHAT, CDR2 FQNNGV. This CDR3 has 13 residues.

This chain joins TRBV4-1 and TRBJ1-2; 8 nucleotides align to TRBD1. This CDR3 is built from 15 residues. J was trimmed by 4 bases and V by 3 bases; bases with no gene match: 7. Germline loops: CDR1 MGHRA, CDR2 YSYEKL. The CDR3 reads CASSHADRVAYGYTF. In nucleotides, the CDR3 is TGCGCCAGCAGCCACGCGGACAGGGTGGCCTATGGCTACACCTTC.

This clonotype showed up just once. V gene TRBV14 combines with J gene TRBJ1-2; the D is unclear. The CDR3 is 15 residues long. Between the trimmed V and J ends, which lost 1 base and 8 bases, there was a span of 17 bases. Germline V CDR1 and CDR2: SGHDN, FVKESK. The CDR3 region is CASSQAFGSYGGYTF. The CDR3 DNA reads TGTGCCAGCAGCCAAGCATTCGGGTCATATGGGGGCTACACCTTC.

The rearrangement uses TRBV20-1 and TRBJ1-2; the D is unclear. The germline V and J ends were trimmed by 2 bases and 4 bases, with 11 bases remaining between them. The CDR3 sequence is 13 residues long. CDR1 is DFQATT and CDR2 is SNEGSKA in the germline V gene (reference sequence). The CDR3 nucleotides read TGCAGTGCTAGAAGAACGGGAGTCTATGGCTACACCTTC. Translated: CSARRTGVYGYTF.

The rearrangement uses TRBV4-2 and TRBJ1-3; the D gene is possibly TRBD1 (5 bases). V was pared by 0 bases and J by 4 bases, with 10 bases between. The CDR3 is 15 amino acids. Germline CDR1 reads LGHNA; CDR2 reads YNFKEQ. The CDR3 is CASSQDGATGNTIYF. The CDR3 DNA sequence: TGTGCCAGCAGCCAAGATGGGGCTACGGGAAACACCATATATTTT.

The V gene is TRBV15, the J gene TRBJ2-7; 9 bases map to TRBD2. Germline CDR1 is LNHNV and CDR2 is YYDKDF (reference sequence). The CDR3 loop spans 15 amino acids. V lost 0 bases and J lost 3; bases outside the gene matches: 3. In DNA form, the CDR3 reads TGTGCCACCAGCAGAGATGCGGGAGGGAACTACGAGCAGTACTTC. It specifies CATSRDAGGNYEQYF.

The chain couples TRBV28 to TRBJ2-2, with TRBD1 matching over 7 bases. This CDR3 has 15 amino acids. V lost 11 bases and J lost 0; bases outside the gene matches: 9. The germline CDR1 and CDR2 sequences are MDHEN and SYDVKM. In DNA, the CDR3 is TGTGCCTCCTACCGGGACAGCGCGAACACCGGGGAGCTGTTTTTT. This sequence encodes CASYRDSANTGELFF.

J is TRBJ1-2 and V is TRBV29-1, with no clear D. V dropped 3 bases and J dropped 5 bases, with 1 base sitting between them. The CDR3 extends over 9 amino acids. The germline V gene encodes CDR1 SQVTM and CDR2 ANQGSEA. This CDR3 reads CSVEYGYTF. DNA of the CDR3: TGCAGCGTTGAGTATGGCTACACCTTC. The entire variable domain, with the rest obtained from reference TRBV29-1 and TRBJ1-2, is as follows: SAVISQKPSRDICQRGTSLTIQCQVDSQVTMMFWYRQQPGQSLTLIATANQGSEATYESGFVIDKFPISRPNLTFSTLTVSNMSPEDSSIYLCSVEYGYTFGSGTRLTVV.

The rearrangement uses TRBV20-1 and TRBJ2-1, with 10 bases identical to TRBD2. The CDR3 loop spans 14 amino acids. Germline assignment: CDR1 DFQATT and CDR2 SNEGSKA (reference sequence). The V and J ends lost 7 bases and 2 bases, in that order; junction bases with no gene match: 5. The CDR3 DNA follows: TGCAGTGGACCAGCGGGAGGGACCTACAATGAGCAGTTCTTC. Translating gives CSGPAGGTYNEQFF.

This chain links TRBV28 with TRBJ2-7; D might be TRBD2 (5 bases). Trimming shortened V by 5 bases and J by 4 bases, and 9 bases separated the two germline ends. The CDR3 has 12 amino acids. Germline V gene lookup returns CDR1 MDHEN and CDR2 SYDVKM. In DNA form, the CDR3 reads TGTGCCAGCAGTCCCCCGGGGTACGAGCAGTACTTC. Protein sequence: CASSPPGYEQYF.

The V call is TRBV28, the J call TRBJ2-7; D is unresolved. V lost 2 bases, J lost 5 bases, and 16 bases lay in between. The CDR3 extends over 15 amino acids. Germline V gene sequence: CDR1 MDHEN, CDR2 SYDVKM. The CDR3 bases are TGTGCCAGCAGTTTAAAGGTTTGGGGTAACCACGAGCAGTACTTC. Protein product: CASSLKVWGNHEQYF.

This sequence joins TRBV5-1 and TRBJ1-1; no clear D. Germline CDR1 reads SGHRS; CDR2 reads YFSETQ. V lost 1 base and J lost 1, with 11 bases in between. The length of the CDR3 is 15 residues. The CDR3 region is CASSLRWGSNTEAFF. The CDR3 coding sequence is TGCGCCAGCAGCTTGAGGTGGGGTTCGAACACTGAAGCTTTCTTT.

The V gene is TRBV20-1, the J gene TRBJ2-3, with 7 bases lining up with TRBD2. This CDR3 is 16 amino acids long. The trim removed 5 bases at V and 2 bases at J, leaving 13 bases unmatched. The germline V gene has CDR1 DFQATT and CDR2 SNEGSKA (reference sequence). The CDR3 DNA is TGCAGTGCTTTCAAACTACTAGCGCAGTTCACAGATACGCAGTATTTT. This gives the protein CSAFKLLAQFTDTQYF.

The chain combines TRBV29-1 with TRBJ2-3; the D gene is possibly TRBD2 (6 bases). Deletions cut 4 bases from V and 2 bases from J, with 19 bases between. The CDR3 consists of 16 residues. Germline CDR1 reads SQVTM; CDR2 reads ANQGSEA. The CDR3 reads CSVGGESGINTDTQYF. In nucleotides, the CDR3 is TGCAGCGTTGGGGGGGAATCGGGGATCAACACAGATACGCAGTATTTT.

The rearrangement uses TRBV28 and TRBJ2-1; 10 bases map to TRBD2. Germline V gene data show CDR1 as MDHEN and CDR2 as SYDVKM. The CDR3 is 15 amino acids. With V trimmed by 7 bases and J by 5 bases, 8 bases remained unmatched. The CDR3 region has the DNA TGTGCCAGCACCAGCGGGGGGGGCTCGCACAATGAGCAGTTCTTC. It yields the protein CASTSGGGSHNEQFF.

This chain joins TRBV9 and TRBJ2-3; D is uncertain. The CDR3 totals 13 residues. V was clipped by 2 bases and J by 4 bases, with 8 bases between them. Germline loops: CDR1 SGDLS, CDR2 YYNGEE. The CDR3 coding sequence is TGTGCCAGCAGCGTCCCCGTCTCAGATACGCAGTATTTT. It codes for CASSVPVSDTQYF.